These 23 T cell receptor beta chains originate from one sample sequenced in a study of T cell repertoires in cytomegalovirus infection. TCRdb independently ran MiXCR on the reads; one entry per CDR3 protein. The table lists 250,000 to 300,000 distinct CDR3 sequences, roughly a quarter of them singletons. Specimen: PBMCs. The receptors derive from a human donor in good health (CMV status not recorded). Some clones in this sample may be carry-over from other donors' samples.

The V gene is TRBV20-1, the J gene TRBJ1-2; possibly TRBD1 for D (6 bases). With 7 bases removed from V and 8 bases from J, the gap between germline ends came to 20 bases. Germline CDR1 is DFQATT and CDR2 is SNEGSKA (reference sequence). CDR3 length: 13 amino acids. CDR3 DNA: TGCAGTGGTTCTTCTGAGGACAGCCGGGGCTACACCTTC. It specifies CSGSSEDSRGYTF.

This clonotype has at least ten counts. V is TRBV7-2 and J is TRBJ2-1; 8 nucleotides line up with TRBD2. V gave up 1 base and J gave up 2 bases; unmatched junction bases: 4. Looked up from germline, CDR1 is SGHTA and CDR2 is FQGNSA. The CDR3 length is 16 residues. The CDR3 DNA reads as TGTGCCAGCAGCTTAGGCCCCGGGAGGGCCTACAATGAGCAGTTCTTC. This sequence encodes CASSLGPGRAYNEQFF.

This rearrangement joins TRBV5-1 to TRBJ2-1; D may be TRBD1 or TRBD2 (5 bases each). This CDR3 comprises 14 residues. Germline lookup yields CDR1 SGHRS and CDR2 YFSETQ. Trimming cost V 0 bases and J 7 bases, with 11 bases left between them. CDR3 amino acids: CASSLEPGRNEQFF. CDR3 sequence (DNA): TGCGCCAGCAGCTTGGAGCCAGGGAGAAATGAGCAGTTCTTC.

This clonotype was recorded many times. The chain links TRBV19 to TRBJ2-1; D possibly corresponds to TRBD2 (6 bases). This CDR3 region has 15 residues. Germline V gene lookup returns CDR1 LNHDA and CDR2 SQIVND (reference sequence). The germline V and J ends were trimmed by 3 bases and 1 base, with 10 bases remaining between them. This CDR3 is CASSMAGSSYNEQFF. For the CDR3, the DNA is TGTGCCAGTAGTATGGCGGGATCTTCCTACAATGAGCAGTTCTTC.

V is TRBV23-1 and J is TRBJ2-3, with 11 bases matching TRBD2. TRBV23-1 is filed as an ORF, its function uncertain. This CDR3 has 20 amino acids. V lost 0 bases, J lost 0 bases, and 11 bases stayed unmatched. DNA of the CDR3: TGCGCCAGCAGTCAATCTAAAACTAGCGGGAGTGGCTCTAGCACAGATACGCAGTATTTT. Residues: CASSQSKTSGSGSSTDTQYF.

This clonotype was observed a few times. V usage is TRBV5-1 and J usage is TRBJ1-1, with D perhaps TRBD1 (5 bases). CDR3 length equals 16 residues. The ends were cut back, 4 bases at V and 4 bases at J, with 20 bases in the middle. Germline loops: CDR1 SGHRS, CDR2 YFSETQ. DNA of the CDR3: TGCGCCAGCAGCGTCCGGTCGGGGGGGTTGAGCACTGAAGCTTTCTTT. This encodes CASSVRSGGLSTEAFF.

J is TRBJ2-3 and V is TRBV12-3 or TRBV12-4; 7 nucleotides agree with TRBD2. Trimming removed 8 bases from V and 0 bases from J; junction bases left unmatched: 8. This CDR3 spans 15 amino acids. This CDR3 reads CASGVGGRSTDTQYF. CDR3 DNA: TGTGCCAGCGGCGTGGGCGGGAGAAGCACAGATACGCAGTATTTT.

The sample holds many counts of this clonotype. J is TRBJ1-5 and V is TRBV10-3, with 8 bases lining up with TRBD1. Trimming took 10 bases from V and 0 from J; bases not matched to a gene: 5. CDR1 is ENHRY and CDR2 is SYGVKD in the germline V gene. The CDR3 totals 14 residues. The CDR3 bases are TGTGCCAGTCAGGGGGCAGATAGCAATCAGCCCCAGCATTTT. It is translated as CASQGADSNQPQHF.

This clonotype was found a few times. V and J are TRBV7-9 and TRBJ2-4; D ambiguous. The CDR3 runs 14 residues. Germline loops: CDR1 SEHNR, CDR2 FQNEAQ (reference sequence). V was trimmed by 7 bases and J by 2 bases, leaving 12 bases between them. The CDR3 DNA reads TGTGCCAGCAAGGCCTCCTATTCCAAAAACATTCAGTACTTC. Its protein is CASKASYSKNIQYF.

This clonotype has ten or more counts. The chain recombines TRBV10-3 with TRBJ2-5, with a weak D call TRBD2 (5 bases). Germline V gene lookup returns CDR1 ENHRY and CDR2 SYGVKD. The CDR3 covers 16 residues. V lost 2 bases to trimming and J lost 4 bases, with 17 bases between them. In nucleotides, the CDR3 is TGTGCCATCAGTGAGGGACTTTCTACATCCACAGAGACCCAGTACTTC. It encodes CAISEGLSTSTETQYF.

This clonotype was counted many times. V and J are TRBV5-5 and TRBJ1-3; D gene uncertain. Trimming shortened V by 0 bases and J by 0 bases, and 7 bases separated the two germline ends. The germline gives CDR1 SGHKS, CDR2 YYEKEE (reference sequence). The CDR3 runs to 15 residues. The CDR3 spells CASSLGRLSGNTIYF. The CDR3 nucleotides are TGTGCCAGCAGCTTGGGGCGGCTCTCTGGAAACACCATATATTTT.

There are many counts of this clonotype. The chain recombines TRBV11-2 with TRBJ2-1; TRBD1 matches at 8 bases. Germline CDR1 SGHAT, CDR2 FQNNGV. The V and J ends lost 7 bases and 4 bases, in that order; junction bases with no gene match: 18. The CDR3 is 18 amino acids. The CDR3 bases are TGTGCCAGCAACCGGGACAGGCGTATTAGGGGATTTTACAATGAGCAGTTCTTC. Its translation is CASNRDRRIRGFYNEQFF.

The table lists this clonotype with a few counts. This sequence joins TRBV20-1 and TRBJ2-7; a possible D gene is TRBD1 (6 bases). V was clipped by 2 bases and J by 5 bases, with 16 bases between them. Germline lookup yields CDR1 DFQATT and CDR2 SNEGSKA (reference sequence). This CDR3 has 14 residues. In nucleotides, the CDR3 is TGCAGTGCTAGACCGGGACACATCGGCGACGAGCAGTACTTC. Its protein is CSARPGHIGDEQYF.

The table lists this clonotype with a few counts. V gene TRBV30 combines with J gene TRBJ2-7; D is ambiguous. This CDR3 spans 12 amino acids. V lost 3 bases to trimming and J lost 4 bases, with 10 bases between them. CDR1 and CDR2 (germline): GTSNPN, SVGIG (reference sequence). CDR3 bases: TGTGCCTGGAGAGTTACAACTTACGAGCAGTACTTC. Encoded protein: CAWRVTTYEQYF.

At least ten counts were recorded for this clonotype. For the CDR3, the DNA is TGTGCCAGCAGCTTAATCAGGGGCGACACCGGGGAGCTGTTTTTT. It translates to CASSLIRGDTGELFF. V and J are TRBV7-2 and TRBJ2-2, with D possibly TRBD1 on 6 matching bases. CDR3 size: 15 residues. Trimming took 2 bases from V and 3 from J, leaving 10 bases between them. Germline V gene sequence: CDR1 SGHTA, CDR2 FQGNSA.

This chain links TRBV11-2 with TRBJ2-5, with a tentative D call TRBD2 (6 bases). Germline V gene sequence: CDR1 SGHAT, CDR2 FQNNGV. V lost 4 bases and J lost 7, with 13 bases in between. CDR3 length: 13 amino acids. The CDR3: CASSSDLRGTQYF. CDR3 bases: TGTGCCAGCAGCTCAGATCTGCGGGGGACCCAGTACTTC.

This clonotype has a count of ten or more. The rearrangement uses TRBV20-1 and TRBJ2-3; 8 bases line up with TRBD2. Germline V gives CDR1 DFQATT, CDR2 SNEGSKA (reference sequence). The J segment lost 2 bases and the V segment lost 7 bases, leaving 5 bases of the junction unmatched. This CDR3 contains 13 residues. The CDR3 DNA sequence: TGCAGTGAGAAAGCGGGAGCCACAGATACGCAGTATTTT. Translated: CSEKAGATDTQYF.

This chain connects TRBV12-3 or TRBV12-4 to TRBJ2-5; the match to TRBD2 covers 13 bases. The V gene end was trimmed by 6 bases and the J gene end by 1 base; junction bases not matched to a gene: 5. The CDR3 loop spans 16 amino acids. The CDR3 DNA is TGTGCCAGCAGCCGAAGGACTAGCGGGAGCCAAGAGACCCAGTACTTC. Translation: CASSRRTSGSQETQYF.

The CDR3 sequence is CASPPPPGREADTGELFF. The CDR3 coding sequence is TGTGCCAGCCCCCCCCCCCCTGGGCGGGAGGCCGACACCGGGGAGCTGTTTTTT. This rearrangement joins TRBV28 to TRBJ2-2; TRBD2 matches 8 bases. J was trimmed by 3 bases and V by 8 bases; bases with no gene match: 17. Germline V lookup: CDR1 MDHEN, CDR2 SYDVKM. This CDR3 is 18 amino acids long.

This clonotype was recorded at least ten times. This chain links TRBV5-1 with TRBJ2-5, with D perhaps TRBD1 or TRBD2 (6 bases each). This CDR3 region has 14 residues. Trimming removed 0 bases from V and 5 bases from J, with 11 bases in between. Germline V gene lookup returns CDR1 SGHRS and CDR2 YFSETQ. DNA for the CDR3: TGCGCCAGCAGCTTGGAAAGGGGGGCGGAGACCCAGTACTTC. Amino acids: CASSLERGAETQYF. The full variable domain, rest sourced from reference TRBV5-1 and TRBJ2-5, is KAGVTQTPRYLIKTRGQQVTLSCSPISGHRSVSWYQQTPGQGLQFLFEYFSETQRNKGNFPGRFSGRQFSNSRSEMNVSTLELGDSALYLCASSLERGAETQYFGPGTRLLVL.

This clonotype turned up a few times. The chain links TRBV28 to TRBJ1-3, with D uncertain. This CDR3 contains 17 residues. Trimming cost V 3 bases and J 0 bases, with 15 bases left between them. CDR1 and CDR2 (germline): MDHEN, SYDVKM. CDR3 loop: CASSFPGLAFSGNTIYF. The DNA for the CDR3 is TGTGCCAGCAGTTTTCCTGGGTTGGCTTTCTCTGGAAACACCATATATTTT.

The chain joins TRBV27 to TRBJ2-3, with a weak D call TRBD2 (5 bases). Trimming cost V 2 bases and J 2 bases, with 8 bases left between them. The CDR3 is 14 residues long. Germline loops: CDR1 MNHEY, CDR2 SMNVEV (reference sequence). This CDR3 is CASSLRLFTDTQYF. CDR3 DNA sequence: TGTGCCAGCAGTTTACGACTATTCACAGATACGCAGTATTTT.

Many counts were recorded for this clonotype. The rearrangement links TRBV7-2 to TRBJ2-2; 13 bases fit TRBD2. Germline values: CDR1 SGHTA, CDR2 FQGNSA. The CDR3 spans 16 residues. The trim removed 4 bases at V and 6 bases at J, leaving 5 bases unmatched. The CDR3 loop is CASSYTSGRAPGELFF. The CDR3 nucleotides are TGTGCCAGCAGCTATACTAGCGGGAGGGCCCCCGGGGAGCTGTTTTTT.